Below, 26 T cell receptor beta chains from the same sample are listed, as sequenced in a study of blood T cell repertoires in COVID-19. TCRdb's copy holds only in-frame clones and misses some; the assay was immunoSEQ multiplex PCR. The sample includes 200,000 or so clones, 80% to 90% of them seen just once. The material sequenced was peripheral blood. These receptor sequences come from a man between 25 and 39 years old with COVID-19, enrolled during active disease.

CDR3 bases: TGTGCCAGTAGTACCGTTTTTACGATAGCGGGGACTAGCACAGATACGCAGTATTTT. Protein product: CASSTVFTIAGTSTDTQYF. The J gene is TRBJ2-3, the V gene TRBV19, with 8 nucleotides matching TRBD2. The CDR3 extends over 19 amino acids. Germline V gives CDR1 LNHDA, CDR2 SQIVND (reference sequence). V was clipped by 4 bases and J by 0 bases; unmatched bases: 15.

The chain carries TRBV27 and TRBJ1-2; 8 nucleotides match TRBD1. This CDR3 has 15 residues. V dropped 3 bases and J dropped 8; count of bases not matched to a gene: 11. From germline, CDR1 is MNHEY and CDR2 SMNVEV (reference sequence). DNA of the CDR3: TGTGCCAGCAGTTTTTCACCTCAGGGGGCGAGGGGCTACACCTTC. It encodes CASSFSPQGARGYTF.

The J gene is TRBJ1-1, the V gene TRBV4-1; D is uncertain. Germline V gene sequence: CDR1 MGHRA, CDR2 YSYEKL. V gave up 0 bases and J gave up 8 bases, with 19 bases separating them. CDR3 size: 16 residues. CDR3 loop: CASSQEGADISKEAFF. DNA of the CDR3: TGCGCCAGCAGCCAAGAGGGAGCCGACATCTCCAAGGAAGCTTTCTTT.

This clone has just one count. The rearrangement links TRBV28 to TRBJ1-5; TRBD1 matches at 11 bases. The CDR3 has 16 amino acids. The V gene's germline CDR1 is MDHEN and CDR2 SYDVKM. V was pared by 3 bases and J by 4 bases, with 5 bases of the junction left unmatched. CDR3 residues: CASSFWTGGRNQPQHF. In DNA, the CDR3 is TGTGCCAGCAGTTTTTGGACAGGGGGCAGGAATCAGCCCCAGCATTTT. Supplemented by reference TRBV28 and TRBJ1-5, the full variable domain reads DVKVTQSSRYLVKRTGEKVFLECVQDMDHENMFWYRQDPGLGLRLIYFSYDVKMKEKGDIPEGYSVSREKKERFSLILESASTNQTSMYLCASSFWTGGRNQPQHFGDGTRLSIL.

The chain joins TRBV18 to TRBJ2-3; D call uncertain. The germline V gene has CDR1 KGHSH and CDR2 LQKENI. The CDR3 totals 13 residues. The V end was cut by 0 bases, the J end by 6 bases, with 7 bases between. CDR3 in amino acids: CASSPPVRDTQYF. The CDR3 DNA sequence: TGTGCCAGCTCACCACCCGTCCGGGATACGCAGTATTTT.

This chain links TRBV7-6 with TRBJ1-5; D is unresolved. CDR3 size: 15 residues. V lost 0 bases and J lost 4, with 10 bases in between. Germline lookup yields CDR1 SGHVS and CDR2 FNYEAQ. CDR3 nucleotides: TGTGCCAGCAGCTTAGCGGCCAGTCAAAATCAGCCCCAGCATTTT. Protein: CASSLAASQNQPQHF.

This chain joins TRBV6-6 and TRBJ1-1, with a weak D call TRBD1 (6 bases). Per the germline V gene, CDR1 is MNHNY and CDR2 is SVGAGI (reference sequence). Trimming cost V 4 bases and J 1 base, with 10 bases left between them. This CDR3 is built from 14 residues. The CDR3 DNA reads TGTGCCAGCAGTTCCCCGGGACAGAACACTGAAGCTTTCTTT. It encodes CASSSPGQNTEAFF.

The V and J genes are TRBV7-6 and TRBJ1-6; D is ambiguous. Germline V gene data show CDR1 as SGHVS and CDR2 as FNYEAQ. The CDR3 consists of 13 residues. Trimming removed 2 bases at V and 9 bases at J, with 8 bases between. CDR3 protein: CASSLNPGSPLHF. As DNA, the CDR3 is TGTGCCAGCAGCTTAAATCCGGGTTCACCCCTCCACTTT.

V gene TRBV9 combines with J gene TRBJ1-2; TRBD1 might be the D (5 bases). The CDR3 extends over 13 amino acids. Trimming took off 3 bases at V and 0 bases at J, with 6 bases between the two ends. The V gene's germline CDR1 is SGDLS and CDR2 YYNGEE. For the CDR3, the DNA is TGTGCCAGCAGCGGACAGCCTAACTATGGCTACACCTTC. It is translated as CASSGQPNYGYTF.

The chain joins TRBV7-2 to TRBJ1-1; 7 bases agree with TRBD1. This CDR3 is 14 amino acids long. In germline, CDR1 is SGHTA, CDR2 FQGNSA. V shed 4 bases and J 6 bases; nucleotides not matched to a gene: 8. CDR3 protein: CASSWRGGEAEAFF. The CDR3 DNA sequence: TGTGCCAGCAGCTGGAGAGGGGGCGAAGCTGAAGCTTTCTTT.

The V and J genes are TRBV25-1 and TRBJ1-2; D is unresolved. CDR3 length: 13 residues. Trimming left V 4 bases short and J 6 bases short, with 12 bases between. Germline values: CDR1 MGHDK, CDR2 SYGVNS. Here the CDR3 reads CASSAVLFDGYTF. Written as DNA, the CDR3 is TGTGCCAGCAGTGCAGTGTTATTTGATGGCTACACCTTC.

The CDR3 loop is CASRPWTGRWSNQPQHF. CDR3 DNA sequence: TGTGCCAGCAGACCCTGGACAGGGCGTTGGAGCAATCAGCCCCAGCATTTT. This sequence joins TRBV28 and TRBJ1-5; 8 bases are a match to TRBD1. The CDR3 sequence is 17 residues long. The V gene end was trimmed by 6 bases and the J gene end by 1 base; junction bases not matched to a gene: 11. Germline V gives CDR1 MDHEN, CDR2 SYDVKM.

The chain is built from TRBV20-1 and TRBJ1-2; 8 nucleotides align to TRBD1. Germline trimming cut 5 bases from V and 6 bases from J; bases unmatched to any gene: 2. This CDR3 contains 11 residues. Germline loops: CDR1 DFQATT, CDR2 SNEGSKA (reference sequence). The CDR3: CSALTGDGYTF. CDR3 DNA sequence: TGCAGTGCTTTGACAGGGGATGGCTACACCTTC.

CDR3 loop: CASSYFYLNTEAFF. The CDR3 region has the DNA TGTGCCAGCAGTTATTTCTACTTGAACACTGAAGCTTTCTTT. This chain joins TRBV6-2 or TRBV6-3 and TRBJ1-1; D call uncertain. Trimming removed 3 bases from V and 0 bases from J, with 8 bases in between. Germline V gene sequence: CDR1 MNHEY, CDR2 SVGEGT. The CDR3 runs to 14 residues.

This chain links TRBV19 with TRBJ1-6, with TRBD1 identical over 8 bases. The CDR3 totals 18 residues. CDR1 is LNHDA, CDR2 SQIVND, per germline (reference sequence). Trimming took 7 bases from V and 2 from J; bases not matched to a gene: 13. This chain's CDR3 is CASTRTGLGNPYNSPLHF. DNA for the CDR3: TGTGCCAGTACCCGGACAGGGCTGGGGAATCCCTATAATTCACCCCTCCACTTT.

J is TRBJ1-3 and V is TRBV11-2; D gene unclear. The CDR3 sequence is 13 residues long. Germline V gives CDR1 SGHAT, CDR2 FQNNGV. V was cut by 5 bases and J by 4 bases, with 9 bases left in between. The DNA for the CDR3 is TGTGCCAGCAGCCGGGATCCAGGAAACACCATATATTTT. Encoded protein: CASSRDPGNTIYF.

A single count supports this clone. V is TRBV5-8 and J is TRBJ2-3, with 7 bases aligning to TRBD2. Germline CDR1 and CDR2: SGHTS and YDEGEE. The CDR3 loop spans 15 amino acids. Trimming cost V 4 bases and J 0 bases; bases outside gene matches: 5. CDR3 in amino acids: CASSQMGGSTDTQYF. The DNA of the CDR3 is TGTGCCAGCAGCCAAATGGGGGGGAGCACAGATACGCAGTATTTT.

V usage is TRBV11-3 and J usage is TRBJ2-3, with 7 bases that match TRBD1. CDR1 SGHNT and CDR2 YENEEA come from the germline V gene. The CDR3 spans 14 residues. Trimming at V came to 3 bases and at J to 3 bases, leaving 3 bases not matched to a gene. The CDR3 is CASSLTGRTDTQYF. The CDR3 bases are TGTGCCAGCAGCTTGACAGGGAGAACAGATACGCAGTATTTT.

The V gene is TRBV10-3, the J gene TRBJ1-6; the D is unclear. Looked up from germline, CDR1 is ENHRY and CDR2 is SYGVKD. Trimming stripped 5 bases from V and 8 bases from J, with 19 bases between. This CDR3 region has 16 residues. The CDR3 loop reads CAISRGAPQFDSPLHF. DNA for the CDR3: TGTGCCATCAGTAGAGGAGCTCCACAATTTGATTCACCCCTCCACTTT.

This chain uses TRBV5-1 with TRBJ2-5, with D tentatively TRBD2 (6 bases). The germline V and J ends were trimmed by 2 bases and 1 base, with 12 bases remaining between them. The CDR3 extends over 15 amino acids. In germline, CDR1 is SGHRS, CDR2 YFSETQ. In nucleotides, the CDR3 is TGCGCCAGCAGCTTCCAGACTAGGAGCCAAGAGACCCAGTACTTC. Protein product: CASSFQTRSQETQYF.

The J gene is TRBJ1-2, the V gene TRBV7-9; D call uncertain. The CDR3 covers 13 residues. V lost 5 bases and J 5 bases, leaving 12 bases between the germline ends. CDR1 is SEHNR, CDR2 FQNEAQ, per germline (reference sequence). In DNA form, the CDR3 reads TGTGCCAGCAGCCCCGTCGCGGGGTATGGCTACACCTTC. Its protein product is CASSPVAGYGYTF. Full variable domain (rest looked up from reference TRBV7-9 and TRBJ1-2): DTGVSQNPRHKITKRGQNVTFRCDPISEHNRLYWYRQTLGQGPEFLTYFQNEAQLEKSRLLSDRFSAERPKGSFSTLEIQRTEQGDSAMYLCASSPVAGYGYTFGSGTRLTVV.

The CDR3 DNA reads TGTGCCTTTTCCTTAAGTAGCGGGAGTGGTGATACGCAGTATTTT. It translates to CAFSLSSGSGDTQYF. The chain has TRBV30 and TRBJ2-3; 9 positions match TRBD2. CDR1 is GTSNPN and CDR2 is SVGIG in the germline V gene (reference sequence). V lost 7 bases and J lost 6; bases outside the gene matches: 14. The CDR3 is 15 residues long.

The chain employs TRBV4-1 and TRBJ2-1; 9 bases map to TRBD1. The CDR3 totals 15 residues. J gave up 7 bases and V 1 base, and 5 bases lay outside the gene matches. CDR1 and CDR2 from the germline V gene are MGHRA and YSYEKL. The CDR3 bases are TGCGCCAGCAGCCAAGTGATAGGGACAGGGAATGAGCAGTTCTTC. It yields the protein CASSQVIGTGNEQFF.

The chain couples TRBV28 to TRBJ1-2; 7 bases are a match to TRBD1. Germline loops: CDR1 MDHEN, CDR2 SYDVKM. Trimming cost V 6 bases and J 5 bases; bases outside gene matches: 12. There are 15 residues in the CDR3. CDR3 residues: CASSSVGGAVYGYTF. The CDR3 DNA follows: TGTGCCAGCAGCTCTGTAGGGGGCGCGGTATATGGCTACACCTTC.

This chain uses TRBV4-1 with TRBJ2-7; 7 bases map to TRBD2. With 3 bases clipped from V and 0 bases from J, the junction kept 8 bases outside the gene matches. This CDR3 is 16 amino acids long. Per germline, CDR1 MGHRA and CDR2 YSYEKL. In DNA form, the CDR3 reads TGCGCCAGCAGCCACCGTTTGGGGGGGAGCTCCTACGAGCAGTACTTC. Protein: CASSHRLGGSSYEQYF.

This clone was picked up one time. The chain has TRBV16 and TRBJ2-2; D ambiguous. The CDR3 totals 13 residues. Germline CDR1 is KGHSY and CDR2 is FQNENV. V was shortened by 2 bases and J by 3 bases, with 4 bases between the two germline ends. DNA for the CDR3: TGTGCCAGCAGCCAAGACTACACCGGGGAGCTGTTTTTT. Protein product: CASSQDYTGELFF.